This record looks at one T cell receptor beta chain sequence and its context. What it binds is not known. The data were obtained in a study of graft-versus-host responses after intestinal transplantation. Study-level information: Recipients uniformly received anti-thymocyte globulin induction, followed by tacrolimus and steroids for three to four years. Study-wide points: Analysis identified GvH clones in recipient marrow, with some appearing first in ileum or blood. Maximum circulating GvH clone levels tracked with early post-transplant HvG decreases.

TCRdb's table, derived via immunoSEQ multiplex PCR, lists solely in-frame clones and lacks some. Of around 99,000 clones listed, 85% to 95% are singletons. This CDR3 is 18 amino acids long. This chain links TRBV21-1 with TRBJ1-3. TRBV21-1 is assigned pseudogene status. This TCR derives from a human donor who received an intestinal transplant. Sequences were derived from unstimulated CD8+ T cells sorted from spleen or lymph node cells, sampled before intestinal transplant. The CDR3 sequence is CASSKARRAGASGNTIYF. For the CDR3, the DNA is TGTGCCAGCAGCAAAGCCCGGAGGGCGGGGGCGTCTGGAAACACCATATATTTT.